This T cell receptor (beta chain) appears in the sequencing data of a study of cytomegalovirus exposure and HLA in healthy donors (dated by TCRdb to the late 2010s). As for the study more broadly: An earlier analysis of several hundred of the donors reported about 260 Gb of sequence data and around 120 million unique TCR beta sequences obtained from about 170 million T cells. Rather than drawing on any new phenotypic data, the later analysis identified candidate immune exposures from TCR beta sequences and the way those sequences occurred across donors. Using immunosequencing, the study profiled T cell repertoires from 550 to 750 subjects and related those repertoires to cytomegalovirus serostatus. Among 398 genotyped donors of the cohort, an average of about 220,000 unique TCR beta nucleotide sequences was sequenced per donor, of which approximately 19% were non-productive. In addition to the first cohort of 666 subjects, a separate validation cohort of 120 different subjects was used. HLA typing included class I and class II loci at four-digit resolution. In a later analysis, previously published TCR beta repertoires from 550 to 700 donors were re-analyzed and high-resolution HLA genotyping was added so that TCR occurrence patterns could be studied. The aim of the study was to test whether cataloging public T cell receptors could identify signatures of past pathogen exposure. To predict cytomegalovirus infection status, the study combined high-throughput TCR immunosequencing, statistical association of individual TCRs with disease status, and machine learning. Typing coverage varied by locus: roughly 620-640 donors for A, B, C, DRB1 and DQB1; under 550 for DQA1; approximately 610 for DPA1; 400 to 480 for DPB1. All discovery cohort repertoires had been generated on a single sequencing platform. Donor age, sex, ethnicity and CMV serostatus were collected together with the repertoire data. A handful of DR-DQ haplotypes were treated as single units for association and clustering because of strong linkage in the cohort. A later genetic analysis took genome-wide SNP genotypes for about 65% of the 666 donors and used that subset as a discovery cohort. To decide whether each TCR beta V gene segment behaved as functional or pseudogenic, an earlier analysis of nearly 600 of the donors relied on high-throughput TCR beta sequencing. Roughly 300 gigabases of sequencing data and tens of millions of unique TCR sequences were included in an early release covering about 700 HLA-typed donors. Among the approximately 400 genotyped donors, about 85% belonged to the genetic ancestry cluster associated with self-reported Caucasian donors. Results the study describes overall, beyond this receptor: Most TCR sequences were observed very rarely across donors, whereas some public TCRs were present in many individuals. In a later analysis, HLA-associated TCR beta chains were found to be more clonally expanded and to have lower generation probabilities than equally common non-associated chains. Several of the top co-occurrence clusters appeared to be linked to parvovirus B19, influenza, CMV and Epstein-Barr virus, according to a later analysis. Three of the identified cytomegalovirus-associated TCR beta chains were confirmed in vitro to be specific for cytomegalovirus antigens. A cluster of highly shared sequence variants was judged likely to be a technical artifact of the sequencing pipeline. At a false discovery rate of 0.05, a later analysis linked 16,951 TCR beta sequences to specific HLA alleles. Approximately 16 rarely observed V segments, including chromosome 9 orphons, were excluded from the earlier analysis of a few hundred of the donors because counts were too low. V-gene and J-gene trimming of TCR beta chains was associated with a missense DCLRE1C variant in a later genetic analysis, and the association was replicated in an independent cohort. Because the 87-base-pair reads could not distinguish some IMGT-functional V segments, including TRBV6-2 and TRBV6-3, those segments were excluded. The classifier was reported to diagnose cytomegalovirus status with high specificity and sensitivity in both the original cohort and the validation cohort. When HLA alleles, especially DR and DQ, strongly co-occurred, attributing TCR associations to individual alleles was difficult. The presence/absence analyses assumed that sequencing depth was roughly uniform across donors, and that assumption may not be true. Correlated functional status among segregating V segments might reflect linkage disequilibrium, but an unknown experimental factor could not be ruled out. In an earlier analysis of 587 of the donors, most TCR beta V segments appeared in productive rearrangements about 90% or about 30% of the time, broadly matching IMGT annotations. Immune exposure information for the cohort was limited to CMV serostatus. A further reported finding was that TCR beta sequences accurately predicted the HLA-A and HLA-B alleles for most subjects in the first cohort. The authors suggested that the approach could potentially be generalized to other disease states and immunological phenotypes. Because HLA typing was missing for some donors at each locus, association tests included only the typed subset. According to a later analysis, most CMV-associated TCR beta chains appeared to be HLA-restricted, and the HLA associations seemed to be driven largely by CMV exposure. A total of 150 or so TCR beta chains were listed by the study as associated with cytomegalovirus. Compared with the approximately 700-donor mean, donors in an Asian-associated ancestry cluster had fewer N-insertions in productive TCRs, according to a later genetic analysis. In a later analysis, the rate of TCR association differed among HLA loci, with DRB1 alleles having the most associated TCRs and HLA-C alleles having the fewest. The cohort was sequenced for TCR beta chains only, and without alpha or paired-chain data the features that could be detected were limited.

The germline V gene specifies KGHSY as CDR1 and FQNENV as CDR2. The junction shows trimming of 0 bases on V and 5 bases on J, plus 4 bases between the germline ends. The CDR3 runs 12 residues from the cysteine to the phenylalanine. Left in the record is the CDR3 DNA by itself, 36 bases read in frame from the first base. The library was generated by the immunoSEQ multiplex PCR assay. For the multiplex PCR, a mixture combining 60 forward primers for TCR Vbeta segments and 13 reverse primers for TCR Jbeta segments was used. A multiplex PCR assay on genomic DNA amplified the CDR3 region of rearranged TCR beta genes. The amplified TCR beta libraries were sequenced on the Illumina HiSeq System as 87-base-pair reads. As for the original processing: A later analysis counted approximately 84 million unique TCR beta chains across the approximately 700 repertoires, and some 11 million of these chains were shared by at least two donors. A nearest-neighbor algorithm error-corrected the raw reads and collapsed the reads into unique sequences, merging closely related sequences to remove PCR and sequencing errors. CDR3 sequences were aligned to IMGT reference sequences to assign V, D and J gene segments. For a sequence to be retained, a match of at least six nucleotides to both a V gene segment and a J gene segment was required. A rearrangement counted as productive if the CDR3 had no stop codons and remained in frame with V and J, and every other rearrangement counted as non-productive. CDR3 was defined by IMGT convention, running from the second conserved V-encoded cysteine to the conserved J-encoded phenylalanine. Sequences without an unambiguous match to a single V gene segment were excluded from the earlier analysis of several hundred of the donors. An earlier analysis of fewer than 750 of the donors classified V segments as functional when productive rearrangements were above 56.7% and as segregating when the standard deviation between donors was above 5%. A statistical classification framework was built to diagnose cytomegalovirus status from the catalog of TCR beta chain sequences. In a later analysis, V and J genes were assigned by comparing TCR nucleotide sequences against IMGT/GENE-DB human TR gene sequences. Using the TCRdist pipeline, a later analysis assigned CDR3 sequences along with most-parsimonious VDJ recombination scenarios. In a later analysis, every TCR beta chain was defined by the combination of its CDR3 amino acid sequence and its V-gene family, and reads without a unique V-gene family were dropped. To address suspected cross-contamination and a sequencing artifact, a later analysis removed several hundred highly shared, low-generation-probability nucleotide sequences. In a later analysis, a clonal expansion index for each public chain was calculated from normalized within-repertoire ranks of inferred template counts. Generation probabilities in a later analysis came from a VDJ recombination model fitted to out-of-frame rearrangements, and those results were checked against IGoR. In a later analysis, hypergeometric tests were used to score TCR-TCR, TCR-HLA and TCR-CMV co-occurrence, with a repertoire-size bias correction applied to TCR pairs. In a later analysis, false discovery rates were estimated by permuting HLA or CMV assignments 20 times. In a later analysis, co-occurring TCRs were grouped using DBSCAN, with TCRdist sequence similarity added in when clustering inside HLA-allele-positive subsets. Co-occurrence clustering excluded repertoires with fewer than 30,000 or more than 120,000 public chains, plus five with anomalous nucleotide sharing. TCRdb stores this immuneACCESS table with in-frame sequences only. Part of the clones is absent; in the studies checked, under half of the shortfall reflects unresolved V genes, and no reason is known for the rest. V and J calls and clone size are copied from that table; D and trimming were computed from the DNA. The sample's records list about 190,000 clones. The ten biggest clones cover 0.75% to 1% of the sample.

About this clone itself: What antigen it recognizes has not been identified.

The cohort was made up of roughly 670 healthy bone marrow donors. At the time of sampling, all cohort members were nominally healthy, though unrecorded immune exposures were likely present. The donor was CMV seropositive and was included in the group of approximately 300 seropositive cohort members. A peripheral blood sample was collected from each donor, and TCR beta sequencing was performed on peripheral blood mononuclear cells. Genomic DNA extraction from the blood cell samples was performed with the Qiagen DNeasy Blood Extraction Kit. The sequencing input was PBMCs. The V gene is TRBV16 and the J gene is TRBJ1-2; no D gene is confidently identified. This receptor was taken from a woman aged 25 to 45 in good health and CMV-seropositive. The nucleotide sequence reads TGTGCCAGCAGCCAATCCGGGTATGGCTACACCTTC. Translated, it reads CASSQSGYGYTF.